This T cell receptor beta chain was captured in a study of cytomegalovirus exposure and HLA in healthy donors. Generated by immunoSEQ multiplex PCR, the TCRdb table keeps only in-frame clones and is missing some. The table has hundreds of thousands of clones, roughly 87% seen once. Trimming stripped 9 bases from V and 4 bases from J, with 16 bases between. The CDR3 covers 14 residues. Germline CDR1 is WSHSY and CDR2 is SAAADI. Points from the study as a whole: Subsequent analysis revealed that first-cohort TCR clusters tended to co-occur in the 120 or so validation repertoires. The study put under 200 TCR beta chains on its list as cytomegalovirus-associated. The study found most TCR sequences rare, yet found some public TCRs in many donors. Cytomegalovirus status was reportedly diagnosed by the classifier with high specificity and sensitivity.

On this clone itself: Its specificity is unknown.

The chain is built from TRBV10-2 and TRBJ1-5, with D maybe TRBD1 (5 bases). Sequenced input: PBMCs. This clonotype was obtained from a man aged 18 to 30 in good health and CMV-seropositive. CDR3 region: CASSQEYVNQPQHF. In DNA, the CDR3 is TGCGCCAGTTCACAGGAGTACGTAAATCAGCCCCAGCATTTT.